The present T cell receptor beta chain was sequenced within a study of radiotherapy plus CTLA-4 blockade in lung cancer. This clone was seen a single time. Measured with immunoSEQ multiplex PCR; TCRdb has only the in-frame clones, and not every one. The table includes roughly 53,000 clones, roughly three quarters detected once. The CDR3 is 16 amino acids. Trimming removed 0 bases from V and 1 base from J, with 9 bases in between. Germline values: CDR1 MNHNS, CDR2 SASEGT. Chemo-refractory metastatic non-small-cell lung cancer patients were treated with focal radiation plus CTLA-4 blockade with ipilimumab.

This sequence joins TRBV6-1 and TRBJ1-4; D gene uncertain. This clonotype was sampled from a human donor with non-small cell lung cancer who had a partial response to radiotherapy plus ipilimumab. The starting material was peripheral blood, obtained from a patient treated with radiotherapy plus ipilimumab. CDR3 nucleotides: TGTGCCAGCAGTGAAGCTGGTCGGGTAACTAATGAAAAACTGTTTTTT. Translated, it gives CASSEAGRVTNEKLFF.